The rows below give T cell receptor beta chains drawn from one sample of a study of T cell responses to AZD1222 COVID-19 vaccine. Profiling relied on immunoSEQ multiplex PCR, and the TCRdb table lists in-frame clones only, not all of them. The repertoire consists of about 120,000 clones, with roughly 89% occurring once and the leading ten covering 6.3%. The material was peripheral blood, obtained on day 0 of AZD1222 vaccination. These receptors all stem from an adult in good health. CDR3s include the opening cysteine and the closing phenylalanine or tryptophan.

CDR3,V,J
CASSWGPYGYTF,TRBV19,TRBJ1-2
CASSLGGRSYTF,TRBV5-5,TRBJ1-2
CASSHRIAKNIQYF,TRBV19,TRBJ2-4
CASSLDTSHGSPLHF,TRBV5-1,TRBJ1-6
CASSLSRPFLENTEAFF,TRBV5-4,TRBJ1-1
CASSSGLVGGELFF,TRBV10-1,TRBJ2-2
CASSEGGRPAFYTDTQYF,TRBV6-1,TRBJ2-3
CASLQGGLDGYTF,TRBV28,TRBJ1-2
CASSPTQGSITGNEQFF,TRBV6-6,TRBJ2-1
CASSQNLRAGAFF,TRBV3-1/TRBV3-2,TRBJ1-1
CASSRGGVPTEAFF,TRBV11-2,TRBJ1-1
CASSATGGESNYGYTF,TRBV18,TRBJ1-2
CASSPRGDYGYTF,TRBV18,TRBJ1-2
CAISESRGSLNTEAFF,TRBV10-3,TRBJ1-1
CASNQGTGANVLTF,TRBV5-1,TRBJ2-6
CSVDRGSPEAFF,TRBV29-1,TRBJ1-1
CASRWEGAVETQYF,TRBV2,TRBJ2-5
CATAIGWGPTDTQYF,TRBV4-3,TRBJ2-3
CASSRLGQGNTEAFF,TRBV4-2,TRBJ1-1
CACGTHWVNEQFF,TRBV30,TRBJ2-1
CASSRRIGEQYF,TRBV6-2/TRBV6-3,TRBJ2-7
CASSPQGQQPEQFF,TRBV3-1/TRBV3-2,TRBJ2-1
CASSMYGGDYEKLFF,TRBV19,TRBJ1-4
CASGLGTSGPYEQYF,TRBV12-5,TRBJ2-7
CASREGQAYNSPLHF,TRBV6-4,TRBJ1-6